Reported below is one T cell receptor beta chain. Its antigen is unidentified. This sample is drawn from a study of CD8 T cells in Susac syndrome. Whole-study findings and limits: The authors acknowledged that the study's TCR sequencing and HLA analysis involved relatively few individuals.

With 5 bases clipped from V and 6 bases from J, the junction kept 3 bases outside the gene matches. CDR3 length: 14 residues. Germline V gene lookup returns CDR1 SSHAT and CDR2 FNYEAQ (reference sequence). From blood CD8+ and CD4+ T cells, TCR beta sequences were generated. The multiple sclerosis control group comprised treatment-naive patients with stable or active relapsing-remitting disease. Reverse transcription of about 0.45 to 1 ug RNA was performed with random hexamers. By means of immunoSEQ multiplex PCR, TCR beta CDR3 spanning 54 Vbeta and 13 Jbeta underwent amplification. MiXCR was run by TCRdb on the immunoSEQ multiplex PCR reads, yielding one entry per CDR3 protein. The sample has approximately 270,000 distinct CDR3 sequences, about 93% seen once.

Sequenced sample: CD4+ T cells from PBMCs. This chain uses TRBV7-7 with TRBJ2-2; 10 nucleotides align to TRBD1. This receptor was identified in a human donor with multiple sclerosis. The CDR3 is CASSRGQGAGELFF. In DNA, the CDR3 is TGTGCCAGCAGCCGCGGACAGGGGGCCGGGGAGCTGTTTTTT.